This TCR beta chain stems from a study of blood T cell repertoires in COVID-19 (dated by TCRdb to the early 2020s). Study-level background: Samples from collaborators originated in the United States, Italy and Spain and spanned both the acute and convalescent phases of COVID-19. The material from the prospective study consisted of cDNA or gDNA derived from T cells, B-cell-depleted T cells, or PBMCs. Deeply sampled blood TCRbeta repertoires from subjects exposed to, actively infected with, or recovered from COVID-19 were included in the dataset. The repertoires were released in a freely available public database intended as a resource for research on the immune response to SARS-CoV-2. Samples were obtained from the ongoing ImmuneRACE study (first 160 participants) and from about 1,300 subjects provided by 6 global collaborators. The sample metadata nearly always contained a de-identified subject ID, COVID-19 status, age in years and sex. Where available, HLA class I and class II types were taken from metadata supplied by the sample provider and were not determined by assay-based typing.

TCRbeta CDR3 regions were amplified from genomic DNA by means of the immunoSEQ Assay, a bias-controlled multiplex PCR. The paper's data handling went like this. The number of nucleated cells in each sample was estimated from the amplification of reference gene primers within the assay. Sequence reads were collapsed and filtered to measure the absolute abundance of every unique TCRbeta CDR3 rearrangement. For each sample, productive Simpson clonality was calculated as the square root of Simpson's diversity index across productive rearrangements. Held by TCRdb, this immuneACCESS table contains in-frame sequences only and omits some clones. Under half of the omission traces to an unresolved V gene where checked; the cause of the rest is unknown. Clonal size and the V and J genes are those of that table, whereas D and trimming came from the DNA. A total of about 180,000 clones appear in this sample, 82% of them only once. The top ten clones comprise around 18% of the sample.

Participants in the prospective study were enrolled through a virtual design, were aged about 18 to 100 years, and lived in 24 United States geographic areas. In the prospective study, participants were assigned to cohorts based on the clinical history participants reported in a screening survey and a study questionnaire. ImmuneRACE Cohort 3 recovered participants were defined by two consecutive negative NP/OP PCR tests, healthcare professional clearance, or symptom resolution. Mobile phlebotomists in the prospective study collected whole blood, serum and a nasopharyngeal or oropharyngeal swab from every participant. Participants in the prospective study had the option to provide additional blood draws and questionnaires over a roughly 2-month period. Prospective study blood samples were shipped either frozen or at room temperature before DNA extraction. With respect to this clone: It has no known antigen specificity. Base quality data are lacking; no much larger clone is found one base away.

General study outcomes and caveats: Clinical and demographic metadata were provided uncurated, with the amount varying by source and participant.

From the cysteine up to the phenylalanine, the CDR3 has a length of 17 residues. The kept DNA is CDR3 alone, 51 bases in frame from the first base. CDR1 and CDR2 are drawn from the germline V gene: KGHDR, SFDVKD. Here V drops 6 bases and J drops 7 bases, and the junction holds 16 bases not matched to any gene. The source material was PBMCs or T cells enriched from blood (not recorded which). This chain is built from TRBV24-1 and TRBJ2-1; TRBD2 lines up with 8 middle nucleotides. The receptor was isolated from a man in his 60s who had recovered from COVID-19. The bases are TGTGCCACCAGTCACCGCCTCGTAGCGGGATTGTCGAATGAGCAGTTCTTC. It translates to CATSHRLVAGLSNEQFF.